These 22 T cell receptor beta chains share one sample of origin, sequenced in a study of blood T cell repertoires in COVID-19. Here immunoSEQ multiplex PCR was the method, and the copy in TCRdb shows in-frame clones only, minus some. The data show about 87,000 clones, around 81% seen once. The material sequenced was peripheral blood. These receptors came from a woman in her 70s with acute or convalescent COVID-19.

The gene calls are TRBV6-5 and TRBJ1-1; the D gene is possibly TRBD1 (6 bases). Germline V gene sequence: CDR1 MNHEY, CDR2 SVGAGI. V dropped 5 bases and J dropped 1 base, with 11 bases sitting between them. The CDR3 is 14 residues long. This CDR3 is CASSLQGPNTEAFF. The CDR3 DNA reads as TGTGCCAGCAGTCTACAGGGTCCGAACACTGAAGCTTTCTTT.

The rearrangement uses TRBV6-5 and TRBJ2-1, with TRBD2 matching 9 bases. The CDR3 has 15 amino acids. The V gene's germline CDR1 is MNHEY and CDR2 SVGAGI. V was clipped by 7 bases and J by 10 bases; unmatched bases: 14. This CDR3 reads CASTTVGGGAREQFF. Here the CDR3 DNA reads TGTGCCAGCACCACCGTGGGCGGGGGGGCTCGAGAGCAGTTCTTC.

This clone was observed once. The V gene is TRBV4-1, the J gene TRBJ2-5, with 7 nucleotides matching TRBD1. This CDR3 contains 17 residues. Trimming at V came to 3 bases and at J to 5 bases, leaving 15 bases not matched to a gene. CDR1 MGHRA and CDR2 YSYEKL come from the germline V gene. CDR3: CASSHTRLTGATETQYF. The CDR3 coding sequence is TGCGCCAGCAGCCACACCAGATTAACAGGGGCCACGGAGACCCAGTACTTC.

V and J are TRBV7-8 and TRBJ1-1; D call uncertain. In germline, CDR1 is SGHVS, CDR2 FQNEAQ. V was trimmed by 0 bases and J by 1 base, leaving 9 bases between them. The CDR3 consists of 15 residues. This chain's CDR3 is CASSLALLGNTEAFF. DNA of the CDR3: TGTGCCAGCAGCTTAGCCTTACTTGGGAACACTGAAGCTTTCTTT.

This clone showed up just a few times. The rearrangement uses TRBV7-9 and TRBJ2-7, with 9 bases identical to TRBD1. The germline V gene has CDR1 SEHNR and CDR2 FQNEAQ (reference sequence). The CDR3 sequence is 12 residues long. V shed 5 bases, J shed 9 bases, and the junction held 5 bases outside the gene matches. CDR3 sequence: CASSLDRGGQYF. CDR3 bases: TGTGCCAGCAGCCTGGACAGGGGCGGGCAGTACTTC.

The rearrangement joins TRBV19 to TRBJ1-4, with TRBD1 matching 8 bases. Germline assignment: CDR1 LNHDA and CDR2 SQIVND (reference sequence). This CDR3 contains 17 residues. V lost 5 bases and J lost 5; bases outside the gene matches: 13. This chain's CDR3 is CASSDGNTGQVNEKLFF. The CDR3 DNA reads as TGTGCCAGTAGTGACGGGAACACGGGACAGGTCAATGAAAAACTGTTTTTT. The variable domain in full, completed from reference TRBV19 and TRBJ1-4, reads DGGITQSPKYLFRKEGQNVTLSCEQNLNHDAMYWYRQDPGQGLRLIYYSQIVNDFQKGDIAEGYSVSREKKESFPLTVTSAQKNPTAFYLCASSDGNTGQVNEKLFFGSGTQLSVL.

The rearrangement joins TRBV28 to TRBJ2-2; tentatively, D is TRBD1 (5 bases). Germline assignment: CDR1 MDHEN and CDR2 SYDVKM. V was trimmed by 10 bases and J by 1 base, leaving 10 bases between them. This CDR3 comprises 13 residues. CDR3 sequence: CANQDRNTGELFF. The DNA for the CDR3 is TGTGCCAATCAAGACAGGAACACCGGGGAGCTGTTTTTT.

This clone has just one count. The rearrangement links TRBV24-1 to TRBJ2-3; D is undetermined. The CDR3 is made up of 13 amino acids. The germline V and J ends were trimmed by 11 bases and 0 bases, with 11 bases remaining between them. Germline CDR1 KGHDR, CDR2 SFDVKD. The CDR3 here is CAIARSSTDTQYF. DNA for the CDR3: TGTGCCATCGCGCGGAGTAGCACAGATACGCAGTATTTT.

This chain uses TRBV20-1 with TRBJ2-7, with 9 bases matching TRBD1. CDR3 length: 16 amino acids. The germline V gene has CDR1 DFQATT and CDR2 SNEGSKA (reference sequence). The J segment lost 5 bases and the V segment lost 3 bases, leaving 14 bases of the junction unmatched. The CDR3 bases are TGCAGTGCTAGTCTCCGATCCGGGACAGGGTTCCACGAGCAGTACTTC. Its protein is CSASLRSGTGFHEQYF.

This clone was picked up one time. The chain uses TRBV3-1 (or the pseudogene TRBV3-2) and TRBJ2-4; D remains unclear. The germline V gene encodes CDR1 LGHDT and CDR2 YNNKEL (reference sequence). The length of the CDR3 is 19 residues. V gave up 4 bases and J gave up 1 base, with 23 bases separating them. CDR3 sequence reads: CASSPTTMGPWVAKNIQYF. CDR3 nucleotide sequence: TGTGCCAGCAGCCCTACGACGATGGGCCCCTGGGTGGCCAAAAACATTCAGTACTTC.

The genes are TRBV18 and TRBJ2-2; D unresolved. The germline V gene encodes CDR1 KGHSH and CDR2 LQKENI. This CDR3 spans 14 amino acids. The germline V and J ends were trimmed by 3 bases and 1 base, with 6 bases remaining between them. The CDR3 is CASSPQQNTGELFF. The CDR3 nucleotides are TGTGCCAGCTCACCCCAACAGAACACCGGGGAGCTGTTTTTT.

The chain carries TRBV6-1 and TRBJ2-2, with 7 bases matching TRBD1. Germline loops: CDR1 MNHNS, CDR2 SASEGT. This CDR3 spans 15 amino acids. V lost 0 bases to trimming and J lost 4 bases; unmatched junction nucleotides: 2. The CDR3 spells CASSEAGQTTGELFF. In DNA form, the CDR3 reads TGTGCCAGCAGTGAAGCGGGACAGACCACCGGGGAGCTGTTTTTT.

CDR3 DNA: TGTGCCAGCAGCCACCTCCCGACAGGGCCGTACGAGCAGTACTTC. It specifies CASSHLPTGPYEQYF. The chain carries TRBV3-1 (or the pseudogene TRBV3-2) and TRBJ2-7; TRBD1 matches 7 bases. In germline, CDR1 is LGHDT, CDR2 YNNKEL (reference sequence). The CDR3 sequence is 15 residues long. Unmatched junction bases numbered 9, after V lost 3 bases and J lost 4 bases.

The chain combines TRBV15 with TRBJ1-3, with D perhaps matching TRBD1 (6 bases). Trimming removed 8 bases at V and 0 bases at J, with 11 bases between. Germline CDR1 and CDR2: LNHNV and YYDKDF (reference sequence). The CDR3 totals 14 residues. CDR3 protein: CATSTGYSGNTIYF. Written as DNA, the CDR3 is TGTGCCACCTCTACAGGGTACTCTGGAAACACCATATATTTT.

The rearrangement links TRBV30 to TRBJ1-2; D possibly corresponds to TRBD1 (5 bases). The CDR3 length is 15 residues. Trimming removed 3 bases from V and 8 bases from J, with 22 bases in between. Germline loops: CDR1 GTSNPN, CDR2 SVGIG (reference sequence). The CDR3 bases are TGTGCCTGGAGCCTCCGGGACTCAACCTGGCGGGGCTACACCTTC. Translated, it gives CAWSLRDSTWRGYTF.

The CDR3, as DNA: TGTGCCAGCTCACCACCGAGACAGGGGGATAATGAAAAACTGTTTTTT. It specifies CASSPPRQGDNEKLFF. The J gene is TRBJ1-4, the V gene TRBV18, with 9 bases fitting TRBD1. The CDR3 covers 16 residues. Trimming took 0 bases from V and 4 from J; bases not matched to a gene: 3. Looked up from germline, CDR1 is KGHSH and CDR2 is LQKENI.

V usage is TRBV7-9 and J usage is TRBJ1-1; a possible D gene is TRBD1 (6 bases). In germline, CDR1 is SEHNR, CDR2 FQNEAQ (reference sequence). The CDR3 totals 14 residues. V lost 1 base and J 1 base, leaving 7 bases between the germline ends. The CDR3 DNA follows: TGTGCCAGCAGCTTAGACAGGGAGAACACTGAAGCTTTCTTT. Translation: CASSLDRENTEAFF.

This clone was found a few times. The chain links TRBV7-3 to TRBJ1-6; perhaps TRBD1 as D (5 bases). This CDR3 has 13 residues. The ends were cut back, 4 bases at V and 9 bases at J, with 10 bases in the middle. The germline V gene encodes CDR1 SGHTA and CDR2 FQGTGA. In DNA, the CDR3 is TGTGCCAGCAGCTCGGACAACTTTTCACCCCTCCACTTT. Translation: CASSSDNFSPLHF.

The CDR3 region has the DNA TGTGCCAGCAGCTTGAGCTCCTACAATGAGCAGTTCTTC. Translating gives CASSLSSYNEQFF. This chain joins TRBV6-5 and TRBJ2-1; D gene ambiguous. V shed 6 bases and J shed 0 bases, with 6 bases lying between them. The germline V gene has CDR1 MNHEY and CDR2 SVGAGI. The CDR3 contains 13 residues.

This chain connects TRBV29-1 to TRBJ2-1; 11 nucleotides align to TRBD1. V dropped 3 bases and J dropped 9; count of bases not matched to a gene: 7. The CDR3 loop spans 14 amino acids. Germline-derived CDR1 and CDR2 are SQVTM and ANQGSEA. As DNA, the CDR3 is TGCAGCGTTGATACGTCGGGACAGGGGGTTGAGCAGTTCTTC. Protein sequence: CSVDTSGQGVEQFF.

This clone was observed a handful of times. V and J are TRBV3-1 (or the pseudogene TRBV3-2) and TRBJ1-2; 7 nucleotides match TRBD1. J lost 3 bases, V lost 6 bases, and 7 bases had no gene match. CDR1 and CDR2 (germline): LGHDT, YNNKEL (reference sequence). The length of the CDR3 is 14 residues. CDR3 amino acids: CASRSKGQHYGYTF. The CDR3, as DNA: TGTGCCAGCAGGTCGAAGGGACAGCACTATGGCTACACCTTC.

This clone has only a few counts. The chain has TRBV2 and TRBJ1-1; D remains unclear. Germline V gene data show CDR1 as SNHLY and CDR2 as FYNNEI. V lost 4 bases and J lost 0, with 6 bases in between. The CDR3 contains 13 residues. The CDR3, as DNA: TGTGCCAGCAGTGTACTCATGAACACTGAAGCTTTCTTT. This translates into CASSVLMNTEAFF.